This TCR beta chain was found in a study of cytomegalovirus exposure and HLA in healthy donors. Donors likely had unrecorded immune exposures despite being nominally healthy when sampled. In the case of this clone: Its target is not known.

The study ran its PCR with 60 Vbeta and 13 Jbeta primers. Only in-frame clones appear in the TCRdb table, and some are missing; sequencing was by immunoSEQ multiplex PCR. The sample consists of some 120,000 clones, roughly three quarters of them appearing once. The CDR3 consists of 13 residues. With 8 bases clipped from V and 5 bases from J, the junction kept 6 bases outside the gene matches. Looked up from germline, CDR1 is MNHNS and CDR2 is SASEGT. Overall study results and limits: Rare TCR sequences predominated, though certain public TCRs were found in many donors. Productive rates of about 87% or about 30% were seen for most TCR beta V segments in an earlier analysis.

The chain has TRBV6-1 and TRBJ2-3; 8 bases are a match to TRBD2. Sequenced input: PBMCs. The receptor was isolated from a woman aged 18 to 35 in good health and CMV-seronegative. CDR3 region: CASRGGRVDTQYF. CDR3 sequence (DNA): TGTGCCAGCCGGGGGGGCCGGGTAGATACGCAGTATTTT.